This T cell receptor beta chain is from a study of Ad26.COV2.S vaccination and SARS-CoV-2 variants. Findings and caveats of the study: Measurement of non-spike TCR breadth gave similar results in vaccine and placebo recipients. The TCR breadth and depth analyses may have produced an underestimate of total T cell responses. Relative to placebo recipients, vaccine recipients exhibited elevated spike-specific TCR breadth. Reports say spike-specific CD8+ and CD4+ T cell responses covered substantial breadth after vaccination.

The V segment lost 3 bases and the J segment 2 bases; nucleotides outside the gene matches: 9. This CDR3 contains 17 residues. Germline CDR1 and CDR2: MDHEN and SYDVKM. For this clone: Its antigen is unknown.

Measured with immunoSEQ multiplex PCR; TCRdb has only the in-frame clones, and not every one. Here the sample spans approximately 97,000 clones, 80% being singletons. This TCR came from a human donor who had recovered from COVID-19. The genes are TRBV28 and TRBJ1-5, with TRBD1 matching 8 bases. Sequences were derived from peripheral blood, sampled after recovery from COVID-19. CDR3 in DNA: TGTGCCAGCAGTTTTAGGTTTCAGGGGGCTGGCAATCAGCCCCAGCATTTT. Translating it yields CASSFRFQGAGNQPQHF.